These T cell receptor beta chains were read from a single sample in a study of PD-1 blockade in classical Hodgkin lymphoma. This table comes from immunoSEQ multiplex PCR, and its TCRdb copy is limited to in-frame clones, with some not included. There are tens of thousands of clones in the sample; just over 75% occur only once, and around 9.8% lies in the top ten. The material sequenced was peripheral blood mononuclear cells (PBMCs), taken before the fourth cycle of nivolumab. Every receptor here comes from a human donor with classical Hodgkin lymphoma. The CDR3 runs from the conserved cysteine through the conserved F or W. A D gene is named only where the DNA matches it firmly. Size tells how often a clone was seen (once, few, many) or the class of an expanded clone, and some rows leave it out.

v_call: TRBV2
d_call: TRBD2
j_call: TRBJ2-1
clone_size: .
cdr3_nt: TGTGCCAGCAGTGAAAAGCTAGCGGGGGTTAATGAGCAGTTCTTC
cdr3_aa: CASSEKLAGVNEQFF

v_call: TRBV10-1
d_call: .
j_call: TRBJ2-3
clone_size: .
cdr3_nt: TGCGCCAGCAGTGAAGCATATACGCAGTATTTT
cdr3_aa: CASSEAYTQYF

v_call: TRBV7-2
d_call: TRBD1
j_call: TRBJ1-2
clone_size: .
cdr3_nt: TGTGCCAGCAGCTTAGTCCCCGACAGGGGGGATGGCTACACCTTC
cdr3_aa: CASSLVPDRGDGYTF

v_call: TRBV10-3
d_call: TRBD2
j_call: TRBJ2-5
clone_size: .
cdr3_nt: TGTGCCACGACTAGCGGGGTTGGTGAGACCCAGTACTTC
cdr3_aa: CATTSGVGETQYF

v_call: TRBV9
d_call: TRBD2
j_call: TRBJ2-1
clone_size: .
cdr3_nt: TGTGCCAGCAGCGTAGTCGCGGGGGGGATTTACAGTGAGCAGTTCTTC
cdr3_aa: CASSVVAGGIYSEQFF

v_call: TRBV5-6
d_call: TRBD1
j_call: TRBJ1-1
clone_size: .
cdr3_nt: TGTGCCAGCAGCCCCACCGACAGGGCCTGGACTGAAGCTTTCTTT
cdr3_aa: CASSPTDRAWTEAFF

v_call: TRBV7-2
d_call: TRBD1
j_call: TRBJ1-6
clone_size: .
cdr3_nt: TGTGCCAGCGGGACAGGGTTCAATTCACCCCTCCACTTT
cdr3_aa: CASGTGFNSPLHF

v_call: TRBV11-3
d_call: .
j_call: TRBJ1-6
clone_size: .
cdr3_nt: TGTGCCAGCAGCCCGGACGGACTTTCACCCCTCCACTTT
cdr3_aa: CASSPDGLSPLHF

v_call: TRBV2
d_call: .
j_call: TRBJ1-6
clone_size: .
cdr3_nt: TGTGCCAGCAGTGCCCTTTATGGTAATTCACCCCTCCACTTT
cdr3_aa: CASSALYGNSPLHF

v_call: TRBV5-4
d_call: TRBD1
j_call: TRBJ2-3
clone_size: .
cdr3_nt: TGTGCCAGCACCGGGACAGGGACAGATACGCAGTATTTT
cdr3_aa: CASTGTGTDTQYF

v_call: TRBV5-1
d_call: .
j_call: TRBJ1-6
clone_size: .
cdr3_nt: TGCGCCAGCAGCTTGGATCAGATTACTTCACCCCTCCACTTT
cdr3_aa: CASSLDQITSPLHF

v_call: TRBV4-1
d_call: .
j_call: TRBJ2-6
clone_size: .
cdr3_nt: TGCGCCAGCAGCCAAGTTCTTTCTGGGGCCAACGTCCTGACTTTC
cdr3_aa: CASSQVLSGANVLTF

v_call: TRBV19
d_call: TRBD1
j_call: TRBJ2-7
clone_size: few
cdr3_nt: TGTGCCAGTAGTATAGACAGGGGGACGAGCGAGCAGTACTTC
cdr3_aa: CASSIDRGTSEQYF

v_call: TRBV7-3
d_call: .
j_call: TRBJ1-2
clone_size: .
cdr3_nt: TGCGCCAGCAGTATCAGGGAGGGGTATGGCTACACCTTC
cdr3_aa: CASSIREGYGYTF

v_call: TRBV6-5
d_call: TRBD1
j_call: TRBJ1-5
clone_size: .
cdr3_nt: TGTGCCAGCAGTCCCCGGGGGACAGTAAATCAGCCCCAGCATTTT
cdr3_aa: CASSPRGTVNQPQHF

v_call: TRBV2
d_call: .
j_call: TRBJ2-7
clone_size: .
cdr3_nt: TGTGCCAGCAGTGAACAATCCTACGAGCAGTACTTC
cdr3_aa: CASSEQSYEQYF

v_call: TRBV7-8
d_call: .
j_call: TRBJ1-5
clone_size: .
cdr3_nt: TGTGCCAGCAGCTTTCGAATTAGCAATCAGCCCCAGCATTTT
cdr3_aa: CASSFRISNQPQHF

v_call: TRBV5-8
d_call: TRBD1
j_call: TRBJ2-3
clone_size: .
cdr3_nt: TGTGCCAGCACCTTCTTGGACAGGGTTATAGATACGCAGTATTTT
cdr3_aa: CASTFLDRVIDTQYF

v_call: TRBV6-5
d_call: .
j_call: TRBJ2-7
clone_size: .
cdr3_nt: TGTGCCAGCAGTTACTCGGCGGGGGCCCCAGCCTACGAGCAGTACTTC
cdr3_aa: CASSYSAGAPAYEQYF

v_call: TRBV10-1
d_call: TRBD1
j_call: TRBJ2-7
clone_size: .
cdr3_nt: TGCGCCAGCAGCGCGGGACAGGGGGAATCCTACGAGCAGTACTTC
cdr3_aa: CASSAGQGESYEQYF

v_call: TRBV18
d_call: TRBD2
j_call: TRBJ2-3
clone_size: .
cdr3_nt: TGTGCCAGCTCACCACCGACTAGCGGGGGGTCCTCTAGCACAGATACGCAGTATTTT
cdr3_aa: CASSPPTSGGSSSTDTQYF

v_call: TRBV5-1
d_call: .
j_call: TRBJ2-3
clone_size: .
cdr3_nt: TGCGCCAGCAGCCACCGAGCAGCGGGTGAGCGAGATACGCAGTATTTT
cdr3_aa: CASSHRAAGERDTQYF

v_call: TRBV7-8
d_call: .
j_call: TRBJ2-1
clone_size: .
cdr3_nt: TGTGCCAGCAGCTCTACAGGATTCCAGCTGGATGAGCAGTTCTTC
cdr3_aa: CASSSTGFQLDEQFF

v_call: TRBV7-2
d_call: .
j_call: TRBJ2-1
clone_size: few
cdr3_nt: TGTGCCAGCAGCGCAACCGGGATGAACTACAATGAGCAGTTCTTC
cdr3_aa: CASSATGMNYNEQFF

v_call: TRBV19
d_call: .
j_call: TRBJ1-5
clone_size: .
cdr3_nt: TGTGCCAGTAGTATAATAATAGGCGGACTCAATCAGCCCCAGCATTTT
cdr3_aa: CASSIIIGGLNQPQHF

v_call: TRBV7-2
d_call: TRBD1
j_call: TRBJ1-6
clone_size: .
cdr3_nt: TGTGCCAGCAGCTTCGGACAGGGCTGGGATAATTCACCCCTCCACTTT
cdr3_aa: CASSFGQGWDNSPLHF

v_call: TRBV5-5
d_call: .
j_call: TRBJ1-5
clone_size: once
cdr3_nt: TGTGCCAGCAGCTTGGAGGGGGTCTTTAGCAATCAGCCCCAGCATTTT
cdr3_aa: CASSLEGVFSNQPQHF

v_call: TRBV19
d_call: TRBD1
j_call: TRBJ2-7
clone_size: .
cdr3_nt: TGTGCCAGTAGTGCACAGGGGGCGGGTGAGCAGTACTTC
cdr3_aa: CASSAQGAGEQYF

v_call: TRBV19
d_call: .
j_call: TRBJ1-4
clone_size: few
cdr3_nt: TGTGCCAGTAGTACCAGGAAAGGTACAACTAATGAAAAACTGTTTTTT
cdr3_aa: CASSTRKGTTNEKLFF

v_call: TRBV5-8
d_call: TRBD2
j_call: TRBJ2-1
clone_size: .
cdr3_nt: TGTGCCAGCAGCTCTAGCGGGCTATGGAATGAGCAGTTCTTC
cdr3_aa: CASSSSGLWNEQFF

v_call: TRBV6-1
d_call: .
j_call: TRBJ1-2
clone_size: .
cdr3_nt: TGTGCCAGCAGTGCGACAGGCATTAACTATGGCTACACCTTC
cdr3_aa: CASSATGINYGYTF

v_call: TRBV6-1
d_call: .
j_call: TRBJ2-1
clone_size: .
cdr3_nt: TGTGCCAGCAGTGATAGAGAGAATGAGCAGTTCTTC
cdr3_aa: CASSDRENEQFF

v_call: TRBV4-2
d_call: .
j_call: TRBJ2-7
clone_size: .
cdr3_nt: TGTGCCAGCAGCCAGTTTAGGGGGACCTACGAGCAGTACTTC
cdr3_aa: CASSQFRGTYEQYF

v_call: TRBV27
d_call: .
j_call: TRBJ1-2
clone_size: medium-sized
cdr3_nt: TGTGCCAGCAGTTTATCGACTGGGGCACGTGGCTACACCTTC
cdr3_aa: CASSLSTGARGYTF

v_call: TRBV19
d_call: .
j_call: TRBJ1-4
clone_size: medium-sized
cdr3_nt: TGTGCCAGTAGTCCCAGGTGGGAAAAACTGTTTTTT
cdr3_aa: CASSPRWEKLFF

v_call: TRBV9
d_call: .
j_call: TRBJ2-6
clone_size: .
cdr3_nt: TGTGCCAGCAGCGTAGTGCCAGGGGCTTTTGGGGCCAACGTCCTGACTTTC
cdr3_aa: CASSVVPGAFGANVLTF

v_call: TRBV28
d_call: .
j_call: TRBJ2-7
clone_size: .
cdr3_nt: TGTGCCAGCAAGGGTCCGTCCCGGGCCCTCGAGCAGTACTTC
cdr3_aa: CASKGPSRALEQYF

v_call: TRBV2
d_call: .
j_call: TRBJ2-5
clone_size: few
cdr3_nt: TGTGCCAGCAGTGAAGCCCGGACAGACCAAGAGACCCAGTACTTC
cdr3_aa: CASSEARTDQETQYF

v_call: TRBV29-1
d_call: .
j_call: TRBJ2-7
clone_size: .
cdr3_nt: TGCAGCGTTGAGGAAACCTACGAGCAGTACTTC
cdr3_aa: CSVEETYEQYF

v_call: TRBV19
d_call: .
j_call: TRBJ2-5
clone_size: .
cdr3_nt: TGTGCCAGTAGTATCGGACAGCCCGGAGCAGAGACCCAGTACTTC
cdr3_aa: CASSIGQPGAETQYF

v_call: TRBV15
d_call: .
j_call: TRBJ2-5
clone_size: once
cdr3_nt: TGTGCCACCAGTCCGTCGGGTCTGACCCAGTACTTC
cdr3_aa: CATSPSGLTQYF

v_call: TRBV5-5
d_call: .
j_call: TRBJ1-3
clone_size: .
cdr3_nt: TGTGCCAGCAGCTTTGCGGGGGCTGGAAACACCATATATTTT
cdr3_aa: CASSFAGAGNTIYF

v_call: TRBV4-3
d_call: .
j_call: TRBJ2-2
clone_size: .
cdr3_nt: TGCGCCAGCAGCCCCTCCCTACTAGTTGCCGGGGAGCTGTTTTTT
cdr3_aa: CASSPSLLVAGELFF

v_call: TRBV4-1
d_call: TRBD2
j_call: TRBJ2-3
clone_size: once
cdr3_nt: TGCGCCAGCAGCCAACTCTTTAGCGGGGAGAGCACAGATACGCAGTATTTT
cdr3_aa: CASSQLFSGESTDTQYF

v_call: TRBV29-1
d_call: TRBD1
j_call: TRBJ1-6
clone_size: .
cdr3_nt: TGCAGCCCTCTACACGGTCGGCAGGGGGCATACTATAATTCACCCCTCCACTTT
cdr3_aa: CSPLHGRQGAYYNSPLHF

v_call: TRBV6-5
d_call: .
j_call: TRBJ1-1
clone_size: once
cdr3_nt: TGTGCCAGCAGTTACGTTCAGAACACTGAAGCTTTCTTT
cdr3_aa: CASSYVQNTEAFF